The 14 T cell receptor beta chains below come from one sample, sequenced in a study of T-cell reconstitution after alpha-beta-depleted transplantation in children. A library of TCRbeta sequences, prepared with unique molecular identifiers, was generated. TCRdb re-called the PCR reads with MiXCR, one entry per CDR3 protein. The table records about 400,000 distinct CDR3 sequences, about 14% of them present only once. The starting material was PBMCs, obtained from the stem cell graft. The origin of the receptors is a human donor who donated a stem cell graft to a child with Fanconi anemia.

This clonotype appeared a few times. V is TRBV27 and J is TRBJ1-4; 8 bases are a match to TRBD1. This CDR3 contains 15 residues. After removal of 5 bases from V and 7 bases from J, the junction contained 9 bases not matched to a gene. Germline CDR1 reads MNHEY; CDR2 reads SMNVEV (reference sequence). Written as DNA, the CDR3 is TGTGCCAGCAGTCCTTCGGACAGGGCGGCTGAAAAACTGTTTTTT. Translating gives CASSPSDRAAEKLFF. The full variable domain, completed using reference TRBV27 and TRBJ1-4, is EAQVTQNPRYLITVTGKKLTVTCSQNMNHEYMSWYRQDPGLGLRQIYYSMNVEVTDKGDVPEGYKVSRKEKRNFPLILESPSPNQTSLYFCASSPSDRAAEKLFFGSGTQLSVL.

The rearrangement uses TRBV7-7 and TRBJ2-5; D possibly uses TRBD1 or TRBD2 (8 bases each). The CDR3 runs 13 residues. The germline V gene has CDR1 SSHAT and CDR2 FNYEAQ (reference sequence). CDR3 protein: CASGTGAQETQYF. CDR3 bases: TGTGCTAGCGGGACAGGAGCCCAAGAGACCCAGTACTTC.

The chain carries TRBV12-3 or TRBV12-4 and TRBJ1-1; unclear D gene. The CDR3 has 16 residues. V lost 6 bases to trimming and J lost 1 base, with 18 bases between them. CDR3 protein: CASSVDDGRRNTEAFF. CDR3 DNA: TGTGCCAGCAGCGTAGATGATGGTAGGCGGAACACTGAAGCTTTCTTT.

This clonotype appeared many times. The chain employs TRBV28 and TRBJ1-2; TRBD1 aligns across 7 bases. Germline trimming cut 7 bases from V and 8 bases from J; bases unmatched to any gene: 10. Germline V gives CDR1 MDHEN, CDR2 SYDVKM. This CDR3 has 13 residues. The CDR3 loop is CASNWTGEGGYTF. The CDR3, as DNA: TGTGCCAGCAATTGGACAGGAGAAGGCGGCTACACCTTC.

The V and J genes are TRBV24-1 and TRBJ1-2; D call uncertain. The germline V gene has CDR1 KGHDR and CDR2 SFDVKD. CDR3 size: 12 residues. Trimming removed 8 bases from V and 1 base from J, with 7 bases in between. CDR3 residues: CATTDGNYGYTF. The CDR3 nucleotides read TGTGCCACCACAGATGGTAACTATGGCTACACCTTC.

This rearrangement joins TRBV7-6 to TRBJ1-1; weak D call: TRBD1 (5 bases). The ends were cut back, 8 bases at V and 4 bases at J, with 14 bases in the middle. The CDR3 consists of 13 residues. In germline, CDR1 is SGHVS, CDR2 FNYEAQ. CDR3 loop: CASLMGGGTEAFF. CDR3 in DNA: TGTGCCAGCTTAATGGGGGGGGGCACTGAAGCTTTCTTT.

The rearrangement uses TRBV2 and TRBJ2-5, with D perhaps TRBD2 (6 bases). The CDR3 covers 12 residues. V was pared by 5 bases and J by 2 bases, with 6 bases between. From germline, CDR1 is SNHLY and CDR2 FYNNEI. CDR3 residues: CASSREQETQYF. In DNA form, the CDR3 reads TGTGCCAGCAGTCGGGAGCAAGAGACCCAGTACTTC. Complete variable domain (other parts from reference TRBV2 and TRBJ2-5): EPEVTQTPSHQVTQMGQEVILRCVPISNHLYFYWYRQILGQKVEFLVSFYNNEISEKSEIFDDQFSVERPDGSNFTLKIRSTKLEDSAMYFCASSREQETQYFGPGTRLLVL.

This clonotype has ten or more counts. The chain recombines TRBV2 with TRBJ1-3; D call uncertain. The V end was cut by 4 bases, the J end by 5 bases, with 0 bases between. Germline assignment: CDR1 SNHLY and CDR2 FYNNEI. This CDR3 is 10 amino acids long. The DNA of the CDR3 is TGTGCCAGCAGTGGAAACACCATATATTTT. It is translated as CASSGNTIYF.

At least ten counts were recorded for this clonotype. This chain joins TRBV7-2 and TRBJ2-2; 9 positions agree with TRBD2. Germline V gives CDR1 SGHTA, CDR2 FQGNSA. Trimming took 5 bases from V and 6 from J; bases not matched to a gene: 10. The CDR3 runs 16 residues. In nucleotides, the CDR3 is TGTGCCAGCAGCCCCAGGGCTAGCGGGGCCTCCGGGGAGCTGTTTTTT. Translated, it gives CASSPRASGASGELFF.

V is TRBV12-3 or TRBV12-4 and J is TRBJ1-2; 7 bases are shared with TRBD1. The CDR3 totals 15 residues. Trimming removed 7 bases from V and 6 bases from J; junction bases left unmatched: 14. The CDR3 DNA reads as TGTGCCAGCAACCGGCCCGGACAGGTTGGAAATGGCTACACCTTC. Its translation: CASNRPGQVGNGYTF.

This clonotype was detected ten times or more. The rearrangement joins TRBV5-5 to TRBJ1-5; no clear D gene. V lost 4 bases and J lost 2, with 13 bases in between. This CDR3 has 15 amino acids. Per the germline V gene, CDR1 is SGHKS and CDR2 is YYEKEE (reference sequence). The CDR3 loop is CASSRVGAGNQPQHF. The CDR3 DNA reads TGTGCCAGCAGCAGGGTGGGAGCGGGCAATCAGCCCCAGCATTTT.

There are a few counts of this clonotype. J is TRBJ2-3 and V is TRBV25-1; D unclear. This CDR3 spans 11 amino acids. CDR1 is MGHDK and CDR2 is SYGVNS in the germline V gene. V shed 10 bases and J shed 2 bases, with 7 bases lying between them. CDR3 DNA sequence: TGTGCCACCGGTTTCACAGATACGCAGTATTTT. The encoded protein is CATGFTDTQYF. Variable domain in full (rest from reference TRBV25-1 and TRBJ2-3): EADIYQTPRYLVIGTGKKITLECSQTMGHDKMYWYQQDPGMELHLIHYSYGVNSTEKGDLSSESTVSRIRTEHFPLTLESARPSHTSQYLCATGFTDTQYFGPGTRLTVL.

There are a few counts of this clonotype. The rearrangement joins TRBV5-1 to TRBJ2-3; D not resolved. Germline values: CDR1 SGHRS, CDR2 YFSETQ. CDR3 size: 15 residues. Deletions cut 0 bases from V and 1 base from J, with 9 bases between. The CDR3 DNA sequence: TGCGCCAGCAGCTTGGCCAAGCCAGGCACAGATACGCAGTATTTT. The encoded protein is CASSLAKPGTDTQYF. Drawing the rest from reference TRBV5-1 and TRBJ2-3, the complete variable domain is KAGVTQTPRYLIKTRGQQVTLSCSPISGHRSVSWYQQTPGQGLQFLFEYFSETQRNKGNFPGRFSGRQFSNSRSEMNVSTLELGDSALYLCASSLAKPGTDTQYFGPGTRLTVL.

In this sample, this clonotype turned up a few times. This chain joins TRBV7-9 and TRBJ1-2; a weak D match, TRBD1 (6 bases). CDR1 and CDR2 from the germline V gene are SEHNR and FQNEAQ (reference sequence). V dropped 6 bases and J dropped 8 bases, with 19 bases sitting between them. CDR3 length: 14 amino acids. In DNA form, the CDR3 reads TGTGCCAGCAGAGCCTTATCAGGGGAAGACGGCTACACCTTC. Translated, it gives CASRALSGEDGYTF.